This TCR beta chain was recorded in a study of blood T cell repertoires in COVID-19. Clones were read by immunoSEQ multiplex PCR, and TCRdb kept only the in-frame ones, dropping some. The sample records approximately 250,000 clones, more than 80% being singletons. Germline lookup yields CDR1 KGHDR and CDR2 SFDVKD. This CDR3 spans 14 amino acids. Deletions cut 5 bases from V and 6 bases from J, with 13 bases between. The rearrangement joins TRBV24-1 to TRBJ1-5; TRBD1 might be the D (6 bases). Sequences were obtained from PBMCs or T cells enriched from blood (not recorded which). This TCR was recovered from a young woman with acute COVID-19. The CDR3 DNA reads as TGTGCCACCAGTGGTCGACAGGTGGGTCAGCCCCAGCATTTT. Translated, it gives CATSGRQVGQPQHF.